This paragraph covers one T cell receptor (beta chain) sequence. Its antigen is unidentified. The sample carries other DNA sequences with the same CDR3. The data were produced by immunoSEQ multiplex PCR, yet TCRdb's version contains in-frame clones alone and is incomplete. This sample has tens of thousands of clones, with under 90% found just once. This sample is part of a study of graft-versus-host responses after intestinal transplantation. Study overall: Tacrolimus plus steroids were given to all recipients for about three years, preceded by anti-thymocyte globulin induction.

The CDR3 loop spans 13 amino acids. CDR1 is SGHAT, CDR2 FQDESV, per germline (reference sequence). Trimming removed 5 bases at V and 4 bases at J, with 12 bases between. Sequencing was performed on unstimulated CD4+ T cells sorted from spleen or lymph node cells, taken before intestinal transplant. This chain uses TRBV11-1 with TRBJ2-7; a possible D gene is TRBD1 (6 bases). This clonotype originated in a human donor who received an intestinal transplant. The CDR3 DNA reads as TGTGCCAGCAGCCCCAGGGGACCGTACGAGCAGTACTTC. As protein: CASSPRGPYEQYF. Filled out from reference TRBV11-1 and TRBJ2-7, the complete variable domain reads EAEVAQSPRYKITEKSQAVAFWCDPISGHATLYWYRQILGQGPELLVQFQDESVVDDSQLPKDRFSAERLKGVDSTLKIQPAELGDSAMYLCASSPRGPYEQYFGPGTRLTVT.